What follows are 11 T cell receptor beta chains derived from one specimen sequenced in a study of blood T cell repertoires in COVID-19. Assay used: immunoSEQ multiplex PCR; TCRdb lists only in-frame clones, some missing. Among fewer than 85,000 clones listed, around four fifths were seen once. Sequencing used peripheral blood. The receptors derive from a man aged 55 to 70 with acute or convalescent COVID-19.

The rearrangement links TRBV5-1 to TRBJ1-2; 8 bases agree with TRBD1. Per germline, CDR1 SGHRS and CDR2 YFSETQ. The trim removed 4 bases at V and 5 bases at J, leaving 7 bases unmatched. This CDR3 has 14 amino acids. The CDR3 sequence is CASSGTGGEYGYTF. Here the CDR3 DNA reads TGCGCCAGCAGCGGCACAGGGGGTGAATATGGCTACACCTTC.

The V and J genes are TRBV5-1 and TRBJ2-5; 8 bases align to TRBD2. Germline assignment: CDR1 SGHRS and CDR2 YFSETQ. J lost 0 bases, V lost 5 bases, and 12 bases had no gene match. The CDR3 sequence is 17 residues long. Written as DNA, the CDR3 is TGCGCCAGCAGACCATACGCGAGCGGGGGCTACCAAGAGACCCAGTACTTC. This gives the protein CASRPYASGGYQETQYF.

V usage is TRBV18 and J usage is TRBJ2-5; 10 bases fit TRBD2. The junction had 10 bases not matched to a gene; V was cut back by 3 bases and J by 0 bases. Germline values: CDR1 KGHSH, CDR2 LQKENI. CDR3 length equals 18 residues. CDR3 sequence (DNA): TGTGCCAGCTCACCGATATCTGCTAGCGGGGGAGACCAAGAGACCCAGTACTTC. Translation: CASSPISASGGDQETQYF.

The V call is TRBV11-2, the J call TRBJ2-1, with 8 bases identical to TRBD1. Germline CDR1 SGHAT, CDR2 FQNNGV. Unmatched junction bases numbered 4, after V lost 7 bases and J lost 5 bases. This CDR3 contains 13 residues. CDR3 DNA: TGTGCCAGCACCCAGGGGGCTAACAATGAGCAGTTCTTC. Amino acids: CASTQGANNEQFF.

In its sample, this clone was seen many times. This rearrangement joins TRBV6-1 to TRBJ2-1; 8 positions agree with TRBD2. The CDR3 covers 16 residues. After removal of 1 base from V and 5 bases from J, the junction contained 7 bases not matched to a gene. The germline V gene has CDR1 MNHNS and CDR2 SASEGT. The CDR3 loop reads CASSEGEGGGHNEQFF. For the CDR3, the DNA is TGTGCCAGCAGTGAAGGGGAGGGCGGGGGGCACAATGAGCAGTTCTTC.

This clone was recorded many times. J is TRBJ2-3 and V is TRBV7-3; D is unclear. Germline CDR1 and CDR2: SGHTA and FQGTGA. V was pared by 5 bases and J by 0 bases, with 9 bases between. CDR3 length: 14 amino acids. This CDR3 reads CASSPSPSTDTQYF. The CDR3, as DNA: TGTGCCAGCAGCCCGTCCCCGAGCACAGATACGCAGTATTTT.

This clone has a handful of counts. This chain's CDR3 is CASSQRTSGFYEQYF. CDR3 nucleotides: TGCGCCAGCAGCCAACGGACTAGCGGCTTCTACGAGCAGTACTTC. The V gene is TRBV4-1, the J gene TRBJ2-7; 10 bases are a match to TRBD2. The CDR3 covers 15 residues. Germline CDR1 and CDR2: MGHRA and YSYEKL. After removal of 2 bases from V and 3 bases from J, the junction contained 4 bases not matched to a gene.

This chain uses TRBV6-5 with TRBJ1-5; 8 bases are shared with TRBD1. V was clipped by 6 bases and J by 7 bases; unmatched bases: 5. Germline V gene sequence: CDR1 MNHEY, CDR2 SVGAGI. This CDR3 contains 13 residues. The CDR3 nucleotides read TGTGCCAGCAGCGGACAGGGAGGACAGCCCCAGCATTTT. Encoded protein: CASSGQGGQPQHF.

The chain employs TRBV10-1 and TRBJ2-3; 8 bases align to TRBD1. The germline gives CDR1 WNHNN, CDR2 SYGVQD (reference sequence). V shed 8 bases and J 5 bases; nucleotides not matched to a gene: 0. The CDR3 is made up of 11 amino acids. This CDR3 is CASGTGDTQYF. The CDR3 region has the DNA TGCGCCAGCGGGACAGGAGATACGCAGTATTTT.

The rearrangement joins TRBV11-2 to TRBJ1-4; TRBD1 might be the D (5 bases). Trimming removed 1 base at V and 12 bases at J, with 9 bases between. Germline CDR1 SGHAT, CDR2 FQNNGV. The CDR3 is 12 amino acids. The CDR3 DNA reads TGTGCCAGCAGCTTAGGGCGGGGGGAACTGTTTTTT. This sequence encodes CASSLGRGELFF.

The chain couples TRBV5-1 to TRBJ2-7; the match to TRBD1 covers 9 bases. In germline, CDR1 is SGHRS, CDR2 YFSETQ. CDR3 length: 14 amino acids. V dropped 3 bases and J dropped 2; count of bases not matched to a gene: 3. The DNA for the CDR3 is TGCGCCAGCAGCTGGGGGACAGGGCCCTACGAGCAGTACTTC. Residues: CASSWGTGPYEQYF.